This TCR beta chain was sequenced for a study of graft-versus-host responses after intestinal transplantation. In the study overall: Recipients underwent multivisceral, liver-intestinal, or isolated intestinal transplants. Recipients uniformly received anti-thymocyte globulin induction, followed by tacrolimus and steroids for 2 to 4 years. Whole-study results and caveats: Graft-versus-host to host-versus-graft clonal ratios in allografts were high in patients with graft-donor T cell macrochimerism. Early post-transplant HvG declines tracked with peak circulating GvH clone levels.

Sequencing was performed with immunoSEQ multiplex PCR; in TCRdb, only in-frame clones are kept and a portion is missing. The table includes tens of thousands of clones, 85% to 95% detected once. Notes on this clone: The antigen is not known.

Germline loops: CDR1 MDHEN, CDR2 SYDVKM. There are 14 residues in the CDR3. The J segment lost 7 bases and the V segment lost 4 bases, leaving 9 bases of the junction unmatched. V gene TRBV28 combines with J gene TRBJ1-2; 7 bases are shared with TRBD1. The input for sequencing was unstimulated CD8+ T cells sorted from spleen or lymph node cells, taken before transplant. The receptor's source is a human donor who was the organ donor for an intestinal transplant. CDR3 region: CASSSHGQAGGYTF. DNA of the CDR3: TGTGCCAGCAGTTCCCACGGACAGGCGGGTGGCTACACCTTC.